This TCR beta chain comes out of a study of shared clonotypes between healthy human individuals. V shed 9 bases and J shed 2 bases, with 13 bases lying between them. This CDR3 is 13 amino acids long. Germline lookup yields CDR1 SNHLY and CDR2 FYNNEI. Using immunoSEQ multiplex PCR, the repertoire was profiled, and TCRdb retains in-frame clones only, with some absent. The repertoire holds roughly 1,500,000 clones, with 98% as singletons. The chain employs TRBV2 and TRBJ1-2; D is undetermined. Input material: naive CD4+ T cells sorted from blood. Subset denoted: CD45RA+ positively selected. The TCR was taken from a man aged 25-40 years in good health. The CDR3 bases are TGTGCCAGTTCTCCTCAGGAGAACTATGGCTACACCTTC. Protein sequence: CASSPQENYGYTF.